Below, 3 T cell receptor beta chains from the same sample are listed, as sequenced in a study of blood T cell repertoires in COVID-19. Clones were read by immunoSEQ multiplex PCR, and TCRdb kept only the in-frame ones, dropping some. This sample has 360,000 or so clones, with 90% found just once. Sequencing was carried out using peripheral blood. The source of these receptors is a man in his late teens or twenties with active or convalescent COVID-19.

A single count supports this clone. V and J are TRBV2 and TRBJ2-7; 7 bases are a match to TRBD1. Per germline, CDR1 SNHLY and CDR2 FYNNEI. J was trimmed by 2 bases and V by 8 bases; bases with no gene match: 3. CDR3 size: 12 residues. The CDR3 DNA sequence: TGTGCCAGCCTGGGACAGCCCTACGAGCAGTACTTC. It translates to CASLGQPYEQYF.

The rearrangement joins TRBV5-1 to TRBJ1-1, with a weak D call TRBD1 (6 bases). The germline V and J ends were trimmed by 4 bases and 3 bases, with 13 bases remaining between them. The germline CDR1 and CDR2 sequences are SGHRS and YFSETQ. The CDR3 sequence is 14 residues long. Here the CDR3 DNA reads TGCGCCAGCAGCCTTGGACAGAGCTACACTGAAGCTTTCTTT. As protein: CASSLGQSYTEAFF.

The rearrangement uses TRBV15 and TRBJ2-1; TRBD2 agrees at 7 bases. Germline V gene data show CDR1 as LNHNV and CDR2 as YYDKDF (reference sequence). CDR3 size: 16 residues. V shed 0 bases, J shed 7 bases, and the junction held 9 bases outside the gene matches. The CDR3 DNA reads TGTGCCACCAGCAGAGACCGGGACTGGGGAGGGAATGAGCAGTTCTTC. Its protein product is CATSRDRDWGGNEQFF.